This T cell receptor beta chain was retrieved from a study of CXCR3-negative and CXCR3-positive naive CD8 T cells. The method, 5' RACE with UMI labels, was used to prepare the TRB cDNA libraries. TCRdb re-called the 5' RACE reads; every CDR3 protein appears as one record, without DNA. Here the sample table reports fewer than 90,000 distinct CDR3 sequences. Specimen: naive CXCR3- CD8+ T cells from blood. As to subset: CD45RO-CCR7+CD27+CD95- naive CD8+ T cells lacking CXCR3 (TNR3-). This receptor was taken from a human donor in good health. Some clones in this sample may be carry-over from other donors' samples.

Here the CDR3 reads CASSPRQGFGETQYF. The V and J genes are TRBV5-5 and TRBJ2-5; TCRdb outputs TRBD1, but without DNA this stays unchecked. The CDR3 runs to 15 residues. The germline CDR1 and CDR2 sequences are SGHKS and YYEKEE (reference sequence).